The text below deals with one T cell receptor beta chain. The source of the sample is a study of blood T cell repertoires in COVID-19. The table came from immunoSEQ multiplex PCR; TCRdb's copy has only in-frame clones and leaves some out. The repertoire includes around 440,000 clones, more than 70% of them detected once, and over 10% sits in the top ten. Per germline, CDR1 MNHNS and CDR2 SASEGT. V lost 6 bases to trimming and J lost 10 bases, with 22 bases between them. The CDR3 contains 15 residues. Sequencing was done on a sample of peripheral blood. The receptor comes from a woman aged 50 to 60 with COVID-19, enrolled during active disease. J is TRBJ1-5 and V is TRBV6-1; D is undetermined. The chain's CDR3 is CASRESRVYSSPQHF. The CDR3 coding sequence is TGTGCCAGCAGGGAATCGAGGGTCTACAGCAGCCCCCAGCATTTT.